This T cell receptor beta chain stems from a study of shared T cell receptors in the human thymus. Repertoires were generated with immunoSEQ multiplex PCR, while TCRdb's copy carries only in-frame clones and drops some. The sample shows 600,000 to 900,000 clones, approximately 85% of them seen only once. Germline CDR1 and CDR2: MNHNS and SASEGT. V shed 4 bases, J shed 3 bases, and the junction held 4 bases outside the gene matches. This CDR3 has 15 amino acids. Another study also made use of these data, one on human thymus T cells. This second study notes: During corrective heart surgery, resections were taken, and the thymus tissue came from them.

The chain combines TRBV6-1 with TRBJ1-5; TRBD1 matches at 9 bases. Sequences were obtained from thymocytes. The TCR was taken from a girl in the first two years of life with a congenital heart defect. DNA of the CDR3: TGTGCCAGCAGTGTACAGGGGGCCTTCAATCAGCCCCAGCATTTT. Its protein product is CASSVQGAFNQPQHF.